A selection of T cell receptor beta chains follows, all from one sample in a study of cytomegalovirus exposure and HLA in healthy donors. Profiling relied on immunoSEQ multiplex PCR, and the TCRdb table lists in-frame clones only, not all of them. The sample yields 60,000 to 70,000 clones, approximately 75% seen once. Sequencing was carried out using PBMCs. Every receptor here comes from a man between 60 and 75 years old in good health and CMV-seropositive. The CDR3 runs from the conserved cysteine through the conserved F or W. The order of the fields is clone size, V gene, D gene, J gene, CDR3 protein, CDR3 DNA. The D gene is left open where the match is weak. Rows may omit the clone size; those that give it use once, few, many or a size class.

>.|TRBV7-9|.|TRBJ2-7
CASSEQGSGEQYF
TGTGCCAGCAGCGAACAGGGAAGTGGCGAGCAGTACTTC
>.|TRBV18|TRBD1|TRBJ2-7
CASSPPGTGRLEQYF
TGTGCCAGCTCACCGCCCGGGACAGGGAGATTAGAGCAGTACTTC
>.|TRBV14|TRBD1|TRBJ1-2
CASSQGRQGHYGYTF
TGTGCCAGCAGCCAAGGGCGACAGGGACACTATGGCTACACCTTC
>.|TRBV19|.|TRBJ1-1
CASTGGALNTEAFF
TGTGCCAGTACGGGTGGGGCATTGAACACTGAAGCTTTCTTT
>.|TRBV7-2|.|TRBJ2-5
CASSSSRGQETQYF
TGTGCCAGCAGCTCGAGCCGGGGCCAAGAGACCCAGTACTTC
>.|TRBV5-6|.|TRBJ1-1
CASRGQRRNTEAFF
TGTGCCAGCAGGGGGCAGAGACGTAACACTGAAGCTTTCTTT
>few|TRBV6-4|.|TRBJ2-3
CASSYSGYGDTQYF
TGTGCCAGCAGTTACTCGGGCTATGGGGATACGCAGTATTTT
>.|TRBV13|.|TRBJ1-2
CASSAGAQGGGYTF
TGTGCCAGCAGCGCAGGTGCCCAGGGAGGAGGCTACACCTTC
>once|TRBV9|TRBD1|TRBJ2-3
CASSVLDRVLLSTQYF
TGTGCCAGCAGCGTCCTGGACAGGGTCCTCCTCAGTACGCAGTATTTT
>.|TRBV11-3|.|TRBJ1-1
CASSLDRGRLMNTEAFF
TGTGCCAGCAGCTTAGATCGTGGCAGACTAATGAACACTGAAGCTTTCTTT
>once|TRBV7-9|TRBD1|TRBJ2-2
CASSQQGANTGELFF
TGTGCCAGCAGCCAACAGGGGGCGAACACCGGGGAGCTGTTTTTT
>.|TRBV5-1|.|TRBJ1-1
CASRGVTGSNTEAFF
TGCGCCAGCAGAGGGGTAACAGGATCGAACACTGAAGCTTTCTTT
>.|TRBV9|TRBD1|TRBJ1-3
CASSPSRGPGGNTIYF
TGTGCCAGCAGCCCAAGCAGGGGGCCAGGTGGAAACACCATATATTTT
>.|TRBV19|TRBD2|TRBJ2-1
CASSEASGGAYNEQFF
TGTGCCAGTAGTGAGGCTAGCGGGGGGGCTTATAATGAGCAGTTCTTC
>.|TRBV5-6|TRBD1|TRBJ2-7
CASSLRGGRQGYEQYF
TGTGCCAGCAGCTTAAGAGGTGGGAGACAGGGCTACGAGCAGTACTTC
>few|TRBV29-1|.|TRBJ2-3
CSVEDLLQSTDTQYF
TGCAGCGTTGAAGATCTCTTACAGAGCACAGATACGCAGTATTTT
>.|TRBV5-6|.|TRBJ2-7
CASSFVQNHEQYF
TGTGCCAGCAGCTTTGTACAGAACCACGAGCAGTACTTC
>.|TRBV27|TRBD1|TRBJ1-4
CASSQQGANEKLFF
TGTGCCAGCAGTCAACAGGGGGCTAATGAAAAACTGTTTTTT
>.|TRBV11-2|TRBD1|TRBJ2-7
CASSFLGQGRGPYEQYF
TGTGCCAGCAGCTTCCTCGGACAGGGGAGAGGGCCCTACGAGCAGTACTTC
>once|TRBV18|.|TRBJ2-5
CASSPGTGKETQYF
TGTGCCAGCTCACCAGGCACAGGAAAAGAGACCCAGTACTTC
>.|TRBV18|TRBD1|TRBJ1-2
CASSPTRLSARDRGGGYTF
TGTGCCAGCTCACCTACACGACTTTCCGCCCGGGACAGGGGAGGAGGCTACACCTTC
>.|TRBV6-5|.|TRBJ2-5
CASSYSTGNQETQYF
TGTGCCAGCAGTTACTCCACAGGCAACCAAGAGACCCAGTACTTC
>few|TRBV11-3|TRBD1|TRBJ1-1
CASSGGQGEWNTEAFF
TGTGCCAGCAGCGGGGGACAGGGTGAGTGGAACACTGAAGCTTTCTTT
>.|TRBV5-1|TRBD1|TRBJ1-1
CASSGGQGAGTEAFF
TGCGCCAGCAGCGGGGGACAGGGGGCCGGAACTGAAGCTTTCTTT
>once|TRBV5-1|.|TRBJ2-5
CASSLEGGVETQYF
TGCGCCAGCAGCTTGGAGGGCGGGGTGGAGACCCAGTACTTC
>.|TRBV5-4|.|TRBJ1-4
CASSLASRSNEKLFF
TGTGCCAGCAGCTTGGCGTCCAGAAGTAATGAAAAACTGTTTTTT
>.|TRBV11-2|.|TRBJ1-1
CASSLLVGQGNTEAFF
TGTGCCAGCAGCTTACTAGTAGGCCAGGGGAACACTGAAGCTTTCTTT
>.|TRBV27|.|TRBJ2-7
CASSNTGPPYEQYF
TGTGCCAGTTCCAATACAGGACCCCCGTACGAGCAGTACTTC